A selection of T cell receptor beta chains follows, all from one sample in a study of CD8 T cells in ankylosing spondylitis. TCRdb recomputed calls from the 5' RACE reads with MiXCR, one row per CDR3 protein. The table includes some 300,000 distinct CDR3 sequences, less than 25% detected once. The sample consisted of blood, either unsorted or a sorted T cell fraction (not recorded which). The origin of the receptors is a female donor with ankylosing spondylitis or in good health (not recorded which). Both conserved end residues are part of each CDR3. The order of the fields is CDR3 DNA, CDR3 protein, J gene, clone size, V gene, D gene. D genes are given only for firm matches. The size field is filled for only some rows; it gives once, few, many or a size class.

CDR3nt: TGTGCCAGCAGCGTAGGGGCTAGCGGGGATTACAATGAGCAGTTCTTC
CDR3aa: CASSVGASGDYNEQFF
j_gene: TRBJ2-1
abundance: NA
v_gene: TRBV9
d_gene: TRBD2

CDR3nt: TGCAGCGTTAAAAACACTGAAGCTTTCTTT
CDR3aa: CSVKNTEAFF
j_gene: TRBJ1-1
abundance: NA
v_gene: TRBV29-1
d_gene: NA

CDR3nt: TGTGCCAGCAGCGTAGTCAGGGGAGGCACCGGGGAGCTGTTTTTT
CDR3aa: CASSVVRGGTGELFF
j_gene: TRBJ2-2
abundance: few
v_gene: TRBV9
d_gene: NA

CDR3nt: TGTGCCATCAGTGCGGCGGGAGAGCGGCCCCAGCATTTT
CDR3aa: CAISAAGERPQHF
j_gene: TRBJ1-5
abundance: many
v_gene: TRBV10-3
d_gene: NA

CDR3nt: TGCAGTGCTAGTAGACGTAGAACAGGGTTGGCGATCGGCTACACCTTC
CDR3aa: CSASRRRTGLAIGYTF
j_gene: TRBJ1-2
abundance: many
v_gene: TRBV20-1
d_gene: NA

CDR3nt: TGTGCCAGCAGCTTACGCGAGGCAGGGGGGATCGGGACCCAGTACTTC
CDR3aa: CASSLREAGGIGTQYF
j_gene: TRBJ2-5
abundance: few
v_gene: TRBV5-6
d_gene: NA

CDR3nt: TGTGCCAGCTCACCCCAAGGACTAGCGGGAGGATCCTACAATGAGCAGTTCTTC
CDR3aa: CASSPQGLAGGSYNEQFF
j_gene: TRBJ2-1
abundance: NA
v_gene: TRBV18
d_gene: TRBD2

CDR3nt: TGTGCCACCAGTGATTCCAGGGGTGGCGACACCGGGGAGCTGTTTTTT
CDR3aa: CATSDSRGGDTGELFF
j_gene: TRBJ2-2
abundance: NA
v_gene: TRBV24-1
d_gene: NA

CDR3nt: TGTGCCAGCAGCTCTACAGGGGCCCGCCAAGAGACCCAGTACTTC
CDR3aa: CASSSTGARQETQYF
j_gene: TRBJ2-5
abundance: NA
v_gene: TRBV11-3
d_gene: TRBD1

CDR3nt: TGTGCCAGCAGCTCGCTTCTGAGTGAGCAGTTCTTC
CDR3aa: CASSSLLSEQFF
j_gene: TRBJ2-1
abundance: NA
v_gene: TRBV12-3/TRBV12-4
d_gene: NA

CDR3nt: TGTGCCAGCAGCCCCCCGCGGGTTTACAATGAGCAGTTCTTC
CDR3aa: CASSPPRVYNEQFF
j_gene: TRBJ2-1
abundance: NA
v_gene: TRBV7-8
d_gene: NA

CDR3nt: TGTGCCAGCAGCTCACATCCGGGACTAGCGGGAACAAACATTCAGTACTTC
CDR3aa: CASSSHPGLAGTNIQYF
j_gene: TRBJ2-4
abundance: few
v_gene: TRBV5-5
d_gene: TRBD2

CDR3nt: TGTGCCAGCAGCGGGAGGGGGGTAGGAGGAGACAATGAGCAGTTCTTC
CDR3aa: CASSGRGVGGDNEQFF
j_gene: TRBJ2-1
abundance: few
v_gene: TRBV9
d_gene: NA

CDR3nt: TGTGCCAGCGGGAGACAGACCGATGAAAAACTGTTTTTT
CDR3aa: CASGRQTDEKLFF
j_gene: TRBJ1-4
abundance: NA
v_gene: TRBV7-8
d_gene: NA

CDR3nt: TGCAGTGCTAGGACACGACAGGGGGCCGTGTACGAGCAGTACTTC
CDR3aa: CSARTRQGAVYEQYF
j_gene: TRBJ2-7
abundance: NA
v_gene: TRBV20-1
d_gene: TRBD1

CDR3nt: TGTGCCAGCAGCTTCTGGCGGGACAACAATGAGCAGTTCTTC
CDR3aa: CASSFWRDNNEQFF
j_gene: TRBJ2-1
abundance: NA
v_gene: TRBV28
d_gene: NA

CDR3nt: TGTGCCAGCAGCTTATCCACTAGCGGTTACAATGAGCAGTTCTTC
CDR3aa: CASSLSTSGYNEQFF
j_gene: TRBJ2-1
abundance: NA
v_gene: TRBV7-2
d_gene: TRBD2

CDR3nt: TGTGCCAGCAGTTACGCCGTTGAGGGGACTGAAGCTTTCTTT
CDR3aa: CASSYAVEGTEAFF
j_gene: TRBJ1-1
abundance: few
v_gene: TRBV6-2/TRBV6-3
d_gene: NA